These 8 T cell receptor beta chains originate from one sample sequenced in a study of CD8+CD57+ T cells in acquired aplastic anemia. For CDR3 and TCR beta VDJ profiling, genomic DNA was the template used. MiXCR, run by TCRdb on the reads, gives a single entry per CDR3 protein. The top ten clones hold about 50% of a sample with 150,000 to 200,000 distinct CDR3 sequences, around 75% of them seen once. Flow cytometry had shown expanded CD8+CD57+ cells in the patients chosen for sequencing. Sequencing was performed on sorted CD4+, CD8+, or CD8+CD57+ T cells (not recorded which) from PBMCs. The receptors come from a human donor with aplastic anemia.

The chain combines TRBV29-1 with TRBJ2-5, with TRBD1 matching 8 bases. V shed 5 bases and J 7 bases; nucleotides not matched to a gene: 12. CDR3 length equals 14 residues. Germline V gene lookup returns CDR1 SQVTM and CDR2 ANQGSEA. DNA for the CDR3: TGCAGCGTTCCCGGACAGGGTATGATGGGGACCCAGTACTTC. Protein sequence: CSVPGQGMMGTQYF. Supplemented by reference TRBV29-1 and TRBJ2-5, the full variable domain reads SAVISQKPSRDICQRGTSLTIQCQVDSQVTMMFWYRQQPGQSLTLIATANQGSEATYESGFVIDKFPISRPNLTFSTLTVSNMSPEDSSIYLCSVPGQGMMGTQYFGPGTRLLVL.

The V and J genes are TRBV7-9 and TRBJ2-7, with unresolved D. The CDR3 is made up of 12 amino acids. Germline loops: CDR1 SEHNR, CDR2 FQNEAQ (reference sequence). V was pared by 4 bases and J by 7 bases, with 11 bases between. CDR3 loop: CASSSSGFEQYF. The CDR3 nucleotides are TGTGCCAGCAGCTCCTCCGGGTTTGAGCAGTACTTC. The whole variable domain, remainder taken from reference TRBV7-9 and TRBJ2-7, is DTGVSQNPRHKITKRGQNVTFRCDPISEHNRLYWYRQTLGQGPEFLTYFQNEAQLEKSRLLSDRFSAERPKGSFSTLEIQRTEQGDSAMYLCASSSSGFEQYFGPGTRLTVT.

V and J are TRBV20-1 and TRBJ1-4, with D perhaps matching TRBD1 (5 bases). Trimming took 1 base from V and 10 from J, leaving 16 bases between them. From germline, CDR1 is DFQATT and CDR2 SNEGSKA (reference sequence). The CDR3 sequence is 14 residues long. Here the CDR3 reads CSARGDPGLGKLFF. As DNA, the CDR3 is TGCAGTGCTAGAGGGGATCCGGGACTCGGAAAACTGTTTTTT.

J is TRBJ2-7 and V is TRBV20-1, with D unclear. CDR3 size: 12 residues. V was pared by 6 bases and J by 2 bases, with 11 bases between. Germline V gene lookup returns CDR1 DFQATT and CDR2 SNEGSKA (reference sequence). The CDR3 reads CSAAAGTYEQYF. The CDR3 DNA is TGCAGTGCCGCCGCTGGGACCTACGAGCAGTACTTC.

This chain connects TRBV7-2 to TRBJ1-6; D might be TRBD1 (5 bases). The CDR3 extends over 14 amino acids. Germline CDR1 SGHTA, CDR2 FQGNSA. V dropped 4 bases and J dropped 7 bases, with 11 bases sitting between them. The CDR3 bases are TGTGCCAGCAGCTCGCAGGGAGAAAATTCACCCCTCCACTTT. Protein: CASSSQGENSPLHF.

V usage is TRBV7-6 and J usage is TRBJ2-1; D uncertain. CDR1 is SGHVS, CDR2 FNYEAQ, per germline. This CDR3 has 13 amino acids. Trimming took off 1 base at V and 7 bases at J, with 8 bases between the two ends. The DNA for the CDR3 is TGTGCCAGCAGCTTAGATACTATTAATGAGCAGTTCTTC. It encodes CASSLDTINEQFF.

About this clonotype itself: Just one base apart from a much larger clone, this may be a read error. The limits of the CDR3 on the DNA are not certain, so only TCRdb's listed CDR3 is given. The rearrangement joins TRBV4-1 to TRBJ2-1; the table's D call, TRBD1, was not checked against the DNA. Inclusive of both ends, the CDR3 amounts to 16 amino acids. Germline-derived CDR1 and CDR2 are MGHRA and YSYEKL. The CDR3 here is CASSQVGKGSYNEQLF.

This clonotype was detected a few times. The rearrangement joins TRBV25-1 to TRBJ2-5; D perhaps matches TRBD2 (7 bases). The CDR3 consists of 14 residues. Deletions cut 3 bases from V and 5 bases from J, with 13 bases between. The germline CDR1 and CDR2 sequences are MGHDK and SYGVNS. The CDR3 loop reads CASSDPGGAETQYF. CDR3 nucleotide sequence: TGTGCCAGCAGTGATCCGGGGGGCGCCGAGACCCAGTACTTC.